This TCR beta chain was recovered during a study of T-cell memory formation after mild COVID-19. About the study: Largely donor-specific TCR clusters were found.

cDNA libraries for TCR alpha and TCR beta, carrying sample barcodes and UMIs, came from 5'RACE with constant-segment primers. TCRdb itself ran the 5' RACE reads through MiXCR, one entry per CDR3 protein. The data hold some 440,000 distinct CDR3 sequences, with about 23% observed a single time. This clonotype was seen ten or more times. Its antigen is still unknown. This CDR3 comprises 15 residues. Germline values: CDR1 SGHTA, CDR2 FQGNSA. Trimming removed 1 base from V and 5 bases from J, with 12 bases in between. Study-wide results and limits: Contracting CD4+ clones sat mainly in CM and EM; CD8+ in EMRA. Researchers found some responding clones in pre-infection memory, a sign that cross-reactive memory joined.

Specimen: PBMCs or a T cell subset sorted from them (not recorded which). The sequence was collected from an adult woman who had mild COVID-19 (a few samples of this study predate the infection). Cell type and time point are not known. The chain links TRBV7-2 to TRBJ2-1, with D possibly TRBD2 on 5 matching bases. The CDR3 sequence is CASSLGWTPNNEQFF. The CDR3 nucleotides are TGTGCCAGCAGCTTAGGGTGGACTCCTAACAATGAGCAGTTCTTC.